This T cell receptor beta chain stems from a study of PD-1 blockade in classical Hodgkin lymphoma. Time point: cycle 4 day 1 (C4D1), after more than five weeks of nivolumab. All patients experienced relapse after autologous stem cell transplantation, and brentuximab vedotin exposure was variable. J lost 2 bases, V lost 2 bases, and 3 bases had no gene match. The CDR3 runs to 15 residues. Germline loops: CDR1 MNHNY, CDR2 SVGAGI (reference sequence). TCRdb keeps only in-frame clones here, not all; method: immunoSEQ multiplex PCR. The data show fewer than 45,000 clones, with 55% to 80% seen just once and more than 3% held by the top ten.

This specimen consisted of peripheral blood mononuclear cells (PBMCs), obtained before the fourth cycle of nivolumab. This receptor was obtained from a human donor with classical Hodgkin lymphoma. V and J are TRBV6-6 and TRBJ2-7; 10 bases are a match to TRBD1. As DNA, the CDR3 is TGTGCCAGCAGTTACACCGGGACAGGGGCCTACGAGCAGTACTTC. It is translated as CASSYTGTGAYEQYF.